This entry lists 32 T cell receptor beta chains sequenced from one sample in a study of blood T cell repertoires in COVID-19. Clones were read by immunoSEQ multiplex PCR, and TCRdb kept only the in-frame ones, dropping some. The sample holds about 120,000 clones, around 91% seen once. The specimen was peripheral blood. These receptors all come from an older man with active or convalescent COVID-19.

This chain uses TRBV19 with TRBJ1-2, with TRBD1 matching over 7 bases. V lost 4 bases and J lost 5; bases outside the gene matches: 1. CDR3 size: 12 residues. CDR1 LNHDA and CDR2 SQIVND come from the germline V gene (reference sequence). Here the CDR3 DNA reads TGTGCCAGTAGTAGGGGACAGTATGGCTACACCTTC. This gives the protein CASSRGQYGYTF.

This chain uses TRBV18 with TRBJ1-4; 8 bases match TRBD1. V lost 6 bases and J lost 4; bases outside the gene matches: 7. CDR3 length: 15 amino acids. Germline values: CDR1 KGHSH, CDR2 LQKENI. DNA of the CDR3: TGTGCCAGCTCGTTGACAGGGGCCCTTAATGAAAAACTGTTTTTT. This codes for CASSLTGALNEKLFF.

The V and J genes are TRBV2 and TRBJ2-7; 10 bases line up with TRBD2. The CDR3 has 14 amino acids. Germline CDR1 and CDR2: SNHLY and FYNNEI. Trimming cost V 4 bases and J 3 bases; bases outside gene matches: 3. In DNA, the CDR3 is TGTGCCAGCAGTGGGGCTAGCGGGAGCTACGAGCAGTACTTC. Protein product: CASSGASGSYEQYF.

The chain is built from TRBV10-1 and TRBJ2-7; TRBD2 aligns across 11 bases. The V gene end was trimmed by 1 base and the J gene end by 1 base; junction bases not matched to a gene: 6. Germline V gene sequence: CDR1 WNHNN, CDR2 SYGVQD (reference sequence). CDR3 length equals 17 residues. CDR3 residues: CASSEFGLAGSSYEQYF. In nucleotides, the CDR3 is TGCGCCAGCAGTGAGTTTGGACTAGCGGGCTCGTCCTACGAGCAGTACTTC.

This clone was recorded a few times. The rearrangement uses TRBV5-1 and TRBJ2-7; D might be TRBD2 (6 bases). Germline CDR1 is SGHRS and CDR2 is YFSETQ. Trimming shortened V by 3 bases and J by 2 bases, and 12 bases separated the two germline ends. The length of the CDR3 is 14 residues. CDR3 protein: CASSSESGAYEQYF. CDR3 coding DNA: TGCGCCAGCAGCTCGGAATCGGGAGCCTACGAGCAGTACTTC.

This clone was observed a handful of times. The chain links TRBV10-2 to TRBJ1-1, with D possibly TRBD1 on 5 matching bases. Germline V gives CDR1 WSHSY, CDR2 SAAADI. The CDR3 loop spans 15 amino acids. The ends were cut back, 4 bases at V and 4 bases at J, with 16 bases in the middle. In nucleotides, the CDR3 is TGCGCCAGCAGTGCCAACGGGGGGGGTGGCACTGAAGCTTTCTTT. This gives the protein CASSANGGGGTEAFF.

The CDR3 nucleotides read TGTGCCAGCAGTTTGACAGGGGTTGACTACGAGCAGTACTTC. It encodes CASSLTGVDYEQYF. V and J are TRBV27 and TRBJ2-7; TRBD1 aligns across 8 bases. This CDR3 is 14 amino acids long. Unmatched junction bases numbered 4, after V lost 3 bases and J lost 3 bases. In germline, CDR1 is MNHEY, CDR2 SMNVEV (reference sequence).

This sequence joins TRBV2 and TRBJ1-1, with D hard to call. This CDR3 spans 13 amino acids. Germline CDR1 SNHLY, CDR2 FYNNEI. Trimming pared 3 bases from V and 4 bases from J, leaving 9 bases between. The CDR3 region has the DNA TGTGCCAGCAGTGACAGCCGGGGCACTGAAGCTTTCTTT. Protein sequence: CASSDSRGTEAFF.

The CDR3 reads CASSQSAGVGEQYF. The DNA for the CDR3 is TGTGCCAGCAGCCAATCGGCAGGGGTGGGGGAGCAGTACTTC. The chain combines TRBV3-1 (or the pseudogene TRBV3-2) with TRBJ2-7; a possible D gene is TRBD1 (6 bases). The CDR3 spans 14 residues. Germline V gives CDR1 LGHDT, CDR2 YNNKEL (reference sequence). Trimming pared 2 bases from V and 7 bases from J, leaving 15 bases between.

The chain has TRBV3-1 (or the pseudogene TRBV3-2) and TRBJ2-1; possibly TRBD2 for D (5 bases). CDR1 is LGHDT, CDR2 YNNKEL, per germline (reference sequence). V lost 2 bases and J lost 10, with 12 bases in between. The CDR3 spans 13 residues. The CDR3 region has the DNA TGTGCCAGCAGCCAACCTGGAACGGGAGAGCAGTTCTTC. This translates into CASSQPGTGEQFF.

The rearrangement uses TRBV12-3 or TRBV12-4 and TRBJ1-2; D possibly corresponds to TRBD1 (5 bases). V was trimmed by 1 base and J by 8 bases, leaving 11 bases between them. The CDR3 runs 13 residues. The CDR3 spells CASSLEGARGYTF. The DNA for the CDR3 is TGTGCCAGCAGTTTAGAAGGGGCTCGGGGCTACACCTTC.

This clone was counted once. This chain links TRBV11-3 with TRBJ2-1, with D perhaps TRBD2 (6 bases). V lost 2 bases, J lost 8 bases, and 10 bases lay in between. The CDR3 length is 13 residues. Germline CDR1 is SGHNT and CDR2 is YENEEA. CDR3 sequence reads: CASSLSREDEQFF. CDR3 DNA sequence: TGTGCCAGCAGCTTAAGCAGGGAGGATGAGCAGTTCTTC.

The chain links TRBV5-4 to TRBJ1-2; 9 bases line up with TRBD1. The CDR3 is 15 residues long. Trimming took 4 bases from V and 4 from J; bases not matched to a gene: 8. Per the germline V gene, CDR1 is SGHNT and CDR2 is YYREEE (reference sequence). The DNA of the CDR3 is TGTGCCAGCAGCGTGGGACAGGGAGGCGGCTATGGCTACACCTTC. Its translation is CASSVGQGGGYGYTF. The whole variable domain, filled in from reference TRBV5-4 and TRBJ1-2, reads ETGVTQSPTHLIKTRGQQVTLRCSSQSGHNTVSWYQQALGQGPQFIFQYYREEENGRGNFPPRFSGLQFPNYSSELNVNALELDDSALYLCASSVGQGGGYGYTFGSGTRLTVV.

The chain employs TRBV2 and TRBJ1-6; D not resolved. The germline V gene has CDR1 SNHLY and CDR2 FYNNEI. Trimming stripped 2 bases from V and 1 base from J, with 3 bases between. This CDR3 spans 14 amino acids. DNA of the CDR3: TGTGCCAGCAGTGAACTGTCCTATAATTCACCCCTCCACTTT. This encodes CASSELSYNSPLHF. The full variable domain, its missing parts supplied by reference TRBV2 and TRBJ1-6, is EPEVTQTPSHQVTQMGQEVILRCVPISNHLYFYWYRQILGQKVEFLVSFYNNEISEKSEIFDDQFSVERPDGSNFTLKIRSTKLEDSAMYFCASSELSYNSPLHFGNGTRLTVT.

Remarks on this clone: The same CDR3 arises from other DNA sequences in this sample as well. V is TRBV18 and J is TRBJ1-1; perhaps TRBD1 as D (5 bases). The CDR3 spans 14 residues. V was shortened by 2 bases and J by 1 base, with 8 bases between the two germline ends. CDR1 KGHSH and CDR2 LQKENI come from the germline V gene. The CDR3 sequence: CASSPGAENTEAFF. Written as DNA, the CDR3 is TGTGCCAGCTCACCAGGGGCAGAGAACACTGAAGCTTTCTTT. Looking up the rest from reference TRBV18 and TRBJ1-1 gives the full variable domain: NAGVMQNPRHLVRRRGQEARLRCSPMKGHSHVYWYRQLPEEGLKFMVYLQKENIIDESGMPKERFSAEFPKEGPSILRIQQVVRGDSAAYFCASSPGAENTEAFFGQGTRLTVV.

The rearrangement links TRBV5-1 to TRBJ1-3; D is perhaps TRBD1 (6 bases). The V gene lost 0 bases and the J gene lost 2 bases, with 6 bases spanning the gap. There are 14 residues in the CDR3. Germline values: CDR1 SGHRS, CDR2 YFSETQ. The CDR3 here is CASSLGTAGNTIYF. As DNA, the CDR3 is TGCGCCAGCAGCTTGGGGACAGCTGGAAACACCATATATTTT.

The gene calls are TRBV5-6 and TRBJ2-1; D is unclear. V was clipped by 3 bases and J by 5 bases, with 21 bases between them. Per the germline V gene, CDR1 is SGHDT and CDR2 is YYEEEE. The length of the CDR3 is 17 residues. The CDR3 coding sequence is TGTGCCAGCAGCTCACCGTTCTTACACCGCCGAAACAATGAGCAGTTCTTC. Its protein is CASSSPFLHRRNNEQFF.

This chain uses TRBV28 with TRBJ1-6; 12 bases are shared with TRBD1. Germline V gives CDR1 MDHEN, CDR2 SYDVKM. The V segment lost 11 bases and the J segment 7 bases; nucleotides outside the gene matches: 3. The CDR3 runs to 13 residues. As DNA, the CDR3 is TGTGCCGGGACAGGGGGCGCGAATTCACCCCTCCACTTT. This translates into CAGTGGANSPLHF.

About this clone itself: The junction departs from the called germline gene at one end, perhaps through a read error. The rearrangement links TRBV2 to TRBJ1-3, with 9 bases identical to TRBD1. Germline V gives CDR1 SNHLY, CDR2 FYNNEI. The CDR3 is 13 residues long. CDR3 DNA: TGTGCCAGCAGTGGGGGACAGGGAGGACCCATAAGATTT. Protein: CASSGGQGGPIRF. Complete variable domain (other parts from reference TRBV2 and TRBJ1-3): EPEVTQTPSHQVTQMGQEVILRCVPISNHLYFYWYRQILGQKVEFLVSFYNNEISEKSEIFDDQFSVERPDGSNFTLKIRSTKLEDSAMYFCASSGGQGGPIRFGEGSWLTVV.

The chain joins TRBV6-5 to TRBJ1-3; D gene ambiguous. Germline CDR1 is MNHEY and CDR2 is SVGAGI. CDR3 size: 15 residues. Trimming shortened V by 5 bases and J by 0 bases, and 11 bases separated the two germline ends. The CDR3 sequence is CASSPPQTSGNTIYF. The CDR3 coding sequence is TGTGCCAGCAGTCCCCCACAGACCTCTGGAAACACCATATATTTT.

For the CDR3, the DNA is TGTGCCAGCAGACGAACAGGGAGTTCCTCCTACGAGCAGTACTTC. Encoded protein: CASRRTGSSSYEQYF. The chain combines TRBV7-9 with TRBJ2-7, with a tentative D call TRBD1 (6 bases). Trimming stripped 6 bases from V and 0 bases from J, with 15 bases between. The length of the CDR3 is 15 residues. Looked up from germline, CDR1 is SEHNR and CDR2 is FQNEAQ (reference sequence).

This clone appeared once. V usage is TRBV11-2 and J usage is TRBJ2-1; D is uncertain. V was pared by 6 bases and J by 1 base, with 7 bases between. The CDR3 runs to 13 residues. Germline V gene lookup returns CDR1 SGHAT and CDR2 FQNNGV. CDR3 bases: TGTGCCAGCAGGCAGACTTCCTACAATGAGCAGTTCTTC. Protein sequence: CASRQTSYNEQFF.

This chain uses TRBV27 with TRBJ1-4; TRBD1 aligns across 9 bases. Germline CDR1 reads MNHEY; CDR2 reads SMNVEV (reference sequence). There are 15 residues in the CDR3. The V segment lost 5 bases and the J segment 2 bases; nucleotides outside the gene matches: 3. This CDR3 is CASSRQGDTNEKLFF. In nucleotides, the CDR3 is TGTGCCAGCAGTCGACAGGGGGATACTAATGAAAAACTGTTTTTT.

As for this clone: Germline is not matched at one junction end, which may reflect a read error. Other DNA sequences in this sample translate to the same CDR3. This chain links TRBV7-2 with TRBJ2-1; TRBD2 might be the D (5 bases). Germline loops: CDR1 SGHTA, CDR2 FQGNSA. This CDR3 is 12 amino acids long. The chain's CDR3 is CASSLGLNEQFF. In DNA, the CDR3 is TGTGCCAGCAGTTTAGGACTCAATGAGCAGTTCTTC.

In nucleotides, the CDR3 is TGTGCCAGCAGCCCAGGTTGGGACAGGGGTGCCGAGCAGTACTTC. Its protein is CASSPGWDRGAEQYF. The chain employs TRBV7-9 and TRBJ2-7; TRBD1 matches 10 bases. Trimming removed 5 bases from V and 6 bases from J; junction bases left unmatched: 10. The V gene's germline CDR1 is SEHNR and CDR2 FQNEAQ (reference sequence). This CDR3 is 15 amino acids long.

This chain connects TRBV3-1 (or the pseudogene TRBV3-2) to TRBJ2-5; D remains ambiguous. CDR1 LGHDT and CDR2 YNNKEL come from the germline V gene (reference sequence). The length of the CDR3 is 14 residues. The V gene lost 0 bases and the J gene lost 2 bases, with 7 bases spanning the gap. The CDR3 sequence: CASSQEATQETQYF. The CDR3 coding sequence is TGTGCCAGCAGCCAAGAGGCCACGCAAGAGACCCAGTACTTC.

The chain has TRBV7-2 and TRBJ2-2; the match to TRBD1 covers 8 bases. Germline V CDR1 and CDR2: SGHTA, FQGNSA. Trimming cost V 5 bases and J 5 bases; bases outside gene matches: 7. CDR3 size: 15 residues. This chain's CDR3 is CASSPRQGRTGELFF. DNA for the CDR3: TGTGCCAGCAGCCCCAGACAGGGGCGGACCGGGGAGCTGTTTTTT.

The V gene is TRBV12-3 or TRBV12-4, the J gene TRBJ2-7; D is perhaps TRBD2 (5 bases). The CDR3 is 12 amino acids. V shed 7 bases and J shed 7 bases, with 14 bases lying between them. Here the CDR3 DNA reads TGTGCCAGCACCAGAGGTCCGGGGGAGCAGTACTTC. As protein: CASTRGPGEQYF.

The chain links TRBV25-1 to TRBJ2-5; TRBD2 matches 8 bases. Germline lookup yields CDR1 MGHDK and CDR2 SYGVNS. Trimming cost V 1 base and J 4 bases; bases outside gene matches: 2. This CDR3 has 14 amino acids. CDR3 in DNA: TGTGCCAGCAGTGAATCTGGGACTAGAGAGACCCAGTACTTC. Protein product: CASSESGTRETQYF.

The rearrangement links TRBV10-1 to TRBJ2-5; D may be TRBD1 (6 bases). The CDR3 has 16 amino acids. V lost 2 bases, J lost 2 bases, and 15 bases lay in between. Per the germline V gene, CDR1 is WNHNN and CDR2 is SYGVQD (reference sequence). DNA of the CDR3: TGCGCCAGCAGTGAGGTCCAGGGGAAGGGGCAAGAGACCCAGTACTTC. Its translation: CASSEVQGKGQETQYF.

V and J are TRBV24-1 and TRBJ1-5, with D possibly matching TRBD1 (5 bases). The CDR3 length is 13 residues. Germline V gene sequence: CDR1 KGHDR, CDR2 SFDVKD. Trimming pared 9 bases from V and 7 bases from J, leaving 15 bases between. The CDR3 DNA reads TGTGCCACCTCAAACGGGGGGGTCCAGCCCCAGCATTTT. Translation gives CATSNGGVQPQHF.

The J gene is TRBJ1-5, the V gene TRBV2; D not resolved. CDR3 length: 12 residues. Germline CDR1 reads SNHLY; CDR2 reads FYNNEI. The V end lost 6 bases, the J end lost 9 bases, and 12 bases lay between the germline ends. The CDR3 loop is CASRGGLLPQHF. CDR3 DNA sequence: TGTGCCAGCAGAGGTGGACTCCTGCCCCAGCATTTT.